This TCR beta chain was sequenced in a study of control samples from healthy donors and cancer patients. The germline CDR1 and CDR2 sequences are SGDLS and YYNGEE. Trimming removed 3 bases from V and 2 bases from J, with 15 bases in between. This CDR3 is 16 amino acids long. The protocol was immunoSEQ multiplex PCR, while the TCRdb copy is restricted to in-frame clones and leaves out a portion. Of 200,000 to 250,000 clones in the sample, over 90% were seen once. The sequenced material came from blood. The receptor was isolated from a man in his fifties in good health. V is TRBV9 and J is TRBJ1-3; possible D gene TRBD1, 5 bases. CDR3 DNA: TGTGCCAGCAGCGACGGCAGGGTCGGGACTGGAAACACCATATATTTT. It translates to CASSDGRVGTGNTIYF.